Below are 12 T cell receptor beta chains sequenced from a single sample in a study of shared clonotypes between healthy human individuals. Only in-frame clones appear in the TCRdb table, and some are missing; sequencing was by immunoSEQ multiplex PCR. The profile covers approximately 2,000,000 clones, with around 93% appearing a single time and 0.3% to 0.45% taken by the ten largest. The sequenced material came from naive CD4+ T cells from PBMCs. Subset of the sample: CD45RA+ positively selected. These receptors were taken from a man aged 18 to 29 in good health. Some clones in this sample may be carry-over from other donors' samples.

The chain joins TRBV13 to TRBJ2-5; no firm D call. This CDR3 has 15 amino acids. Germline CDR1 and CDR2: PRHDT and FYEKMQ (reference sequence). V gave up 3 bases and J gave up 2 bases, with 13 bases separating them. CDR3 nucleotide sequence: TGTGCCAGCAGCTTCAGGTCTACTCGGCAAGAGACCCAGTACTTC. Translated, it gives CASSFRSTRQETQYF.

This clone was seen only once. The chain couples TRBV6-1 to TRBJ2-5, with 9 nucleotides matching TRBD1. The germline V gene encodes CDR1 MNHNS and CDR2 SASEGT. CDR3 length: 14 residues. With V trimmed by 4 bases and J by 4 bases, 4 bases remained unmatched. The CDR3 nucleotides read TGTGCCAGCAGTGTTGGACAGGGGACAGAGACCCAGTACTTC. Translation: CASSVGQGTETQYF.

The chain links TRBV6-1 to TRBJ1-2; the D gene is possibly TRBD1 (5 bases). The CDR3 contains 13 residues. Germline loops: CDR1 MNHNS, CDR2 SASEGT. V gave up 4 bases and J gave up 6 bases, with 12 bases separating them. CDR3 nucleotides: TGTGCCAGCAGTGTGGGGCCGGGGCATGGCTACACCTTC. It specifies CASSVGPGHGYTF.

The chain uses TRBV5-1 and TRBJ2-3, with D perhaps given as TRBD1 or TRBD2 (5 bases each). The CDR3 loop spans 15 amino acids. Germline CDR1 reads SGHRS; CDR2 reads YFSETQ. V was shortened by 4 bases and J by 5 bases, with 17 bases between the two germline ends. The CDR3 DNA is TGCGCCAGCAGCGCATCATACGGGGCGGGAGATACGCAGTATTTT. The encoded protein is CASSASYGAGDTQYF.

CDR3 DNA sequence: TGTGCCAGCAGTGAGGTTAGGAGTGGGGAGCAGTACTTC. The encoded protein is CASSEVRSGEQYF. V usage is TRBV6-1 and J usage is TRBJ2-7, with unresolved D. V lost 3 bases and J lost 7, with 13 bases in between. This CDR3 comprises 13 residues. Germline V lookup: CDR1 MNHNS, CDR2 SASEGT.

The count of this clone is one. The CDR3, as DNA: TGTGCCAGCTCACCACAACGACGGGAATCCTACAATGAGCAGTTCTTC. It translates to CASSPQRRESYNEQFF. The chain carries TRBV18 and TRBJ2-1; D may be TRBD2 (5 bases). The CDR3 has 16 amino acids. Looked up from germline, CDR1 is KGHSH and CDR2 is LQKENI. V lost 1 base to trimming and J lost 1 base, with 11 bases between them.

The rearrangement joins TRBV7-2 to TRBJ1-2; 7 bases line up with TRBD1. CDR3 length equals 16 residues. With 6 bases clipped from V and 8 bases from J, the junction kept 18 bases outside the gene matches. The germline V gene encodes CDR1 SGHTA and CDR2 FQGNSA. CDR3 protein: CASRDRMTGTGVGYTF. The CDR3 DNA is TGTGCCAGCAGGGACAGGATGACAGGAACCGGGGTCGGCTACACCTTC.

This sequence joins TRBV4-1 and TRBJ2-7; 12 nucleotides line up with TRBD1. Trimming at V came to 2 bases and at J to 0 bases, leaving 2 bases not matched to a gene. This CDR3 region has 16 residues. The germline V gene has CDR1 MGHRA and CDR2 YSYEKL. In nucleotides, the CDR3 is TGCGCCAGCAGCCAATGGGGACAGGGGGCCTCCTACGAGCAGTACTTC. This codes for CASSQWGQGASYEQYF.

The gene calls are TRBV15 and TRBJ2-2; a weak D match, TRBD1 (5 bases). Trimming removed 5 bases at V and 5 bases at J, with 15 bases between. This CDR3 contains 15 residues. Germline values: CDR1 LNHNV, CDR2 YYDKDF (reference sequence). This CDR3 reads CATSPVSPGTGELFF. As DNA, the CDR3 is TGTGCCACCAGCCCGGTAAGCCCAGGGACCGGGGAGCTGTTTTTT.

The gene calls are TRBV5-8 and TRBJ2-3, with TRBD2 matching over 7 bases. Per the germline V gene, CDR1 is SGHTS and CDR2 is YDEGEE. Unmatched junction bases numbered 3, after V lost 2 bases and J lost 0 bases. The CDR3 length is 15 residues. CDR3 sequence reads: CASSFQRGSTDTQYF. DNA of the CDR3: TGTGCCAGCAGCTTTCAGCGGGGTAGCACAGATACGCAGTATTTT.

The DNA for the CDR3 is TGTGCCACCACCGGGACCACGACCGGGGAGCTGTTTTTT. This codes for CATTGTTTGELFF. The chain joins TRBV2 to TRBJ2-2; D tentatively fits TRBD1 or TRBD2 (5 bases each). V was clipped by 10 bases and J by 5 bases, with 14 bases between them. Germline V gives CDR1 SNHLY, CDR2 FYNNEI. The CDR3 covers 13 residues.

This clone is a singleton in its sample. Other DNA sequences in this specimen translate into the identical CDR3. J is TRBJ1-2 and V is TRBV5-1; no clear D gene. Trimming removed 0 bases at V and 8 bases at J, with 8 bases between. Germline values: CDR1 SGHRS, CDR2 YFSETQ. The CDR3 is 12 residues long. CDR3: CASSLEGGGYTF. CDR3 in DNA: TGCGCCAGCAGCTTGGAGGGTGGGGGCTACACCTTC.